The clone carrying this TCR beta chain was observed a few times. The data stem from a study of shared clonotypes between healthy human individuals. Assay: immunoSEQ multiplex PCR; the TCRdb copy retains only in-frame clones and omits some. Seen here are millions of clones, 85% to 95% observed once, and the top ten hold approximately 0.13%. The V gene's germline CDR1 is SGHRS and CDR2 YFSETQ. This CDR3 is built from 15 residues. V shed 5 bases, J shed 4 bases, and the junction held 10 bases outside the gene matches. The source is a man between 18 and 29 years old in good health. This chain connects TRBV5-1 to TRBJ1-2, with 8 bases aligning to TRBD1. Sequencing was performed on naive CD4+ T cells sorted from blood. As to subset: CD45RA+ positively selected. The CDR3 nucleotides read TGCGCCAGCAGAGCGGGACAGGTCCCCTTCTATGGCTACACCTTC. Translated, it gives CASRAGQVPFYGYTF. The whole variable domain, remainder taken from reference TRBV5-1 and TRBJ1-2, is KAGVTQTPRYLIKTRGQQVTLSCSPISGHRSVSWYQQTPGQGLQFLFEYFSETQRNKGNFPGRFSGRQFSNSRSEMNVSTLELGDSALYLCASRAGQVPFYGYTFGSGTRLTVV.